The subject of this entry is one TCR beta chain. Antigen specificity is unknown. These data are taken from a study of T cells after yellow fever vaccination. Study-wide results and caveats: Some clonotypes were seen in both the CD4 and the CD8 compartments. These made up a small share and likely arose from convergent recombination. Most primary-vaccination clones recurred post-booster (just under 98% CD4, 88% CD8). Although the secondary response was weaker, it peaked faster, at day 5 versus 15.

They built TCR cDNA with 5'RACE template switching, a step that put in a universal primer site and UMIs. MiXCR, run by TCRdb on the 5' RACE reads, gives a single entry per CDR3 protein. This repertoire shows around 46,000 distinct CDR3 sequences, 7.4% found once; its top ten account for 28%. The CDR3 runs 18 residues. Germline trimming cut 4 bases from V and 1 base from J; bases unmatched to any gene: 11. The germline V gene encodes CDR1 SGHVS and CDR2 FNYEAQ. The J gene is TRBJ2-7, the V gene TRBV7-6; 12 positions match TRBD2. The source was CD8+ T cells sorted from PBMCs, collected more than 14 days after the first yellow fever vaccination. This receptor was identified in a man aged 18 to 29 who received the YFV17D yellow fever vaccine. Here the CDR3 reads CASSSGPSGGDNSYEQYF. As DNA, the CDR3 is TGTGCCAGCAGCTCTGGGCCTAGCGGGGGGGACAATTCCTACGAGCAGTACTTC.